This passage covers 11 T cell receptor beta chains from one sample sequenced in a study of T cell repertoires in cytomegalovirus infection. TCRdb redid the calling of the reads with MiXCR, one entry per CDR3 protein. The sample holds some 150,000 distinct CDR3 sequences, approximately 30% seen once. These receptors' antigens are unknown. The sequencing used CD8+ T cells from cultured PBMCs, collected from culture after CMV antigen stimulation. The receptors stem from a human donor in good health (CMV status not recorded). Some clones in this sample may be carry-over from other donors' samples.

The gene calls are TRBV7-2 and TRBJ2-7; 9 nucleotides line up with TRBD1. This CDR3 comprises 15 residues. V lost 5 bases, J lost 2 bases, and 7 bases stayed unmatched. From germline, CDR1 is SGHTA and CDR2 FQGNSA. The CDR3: CASSPGTGRTYEQYF. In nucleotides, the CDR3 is TGTGCCAGCAGCCCAGGGACAGGGCGGACCTACGAGCAGTACTTC.

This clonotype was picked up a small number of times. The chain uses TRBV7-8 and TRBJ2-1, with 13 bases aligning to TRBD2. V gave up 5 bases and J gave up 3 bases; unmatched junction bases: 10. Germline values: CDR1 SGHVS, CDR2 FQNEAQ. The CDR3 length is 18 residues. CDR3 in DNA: TGTGCCAGCAGCCCAGGACTAGCGGGGGCCGCCCTCTACAATGAGCAGTTCTTC. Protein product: CASSPGLAGAALYNEQFF.

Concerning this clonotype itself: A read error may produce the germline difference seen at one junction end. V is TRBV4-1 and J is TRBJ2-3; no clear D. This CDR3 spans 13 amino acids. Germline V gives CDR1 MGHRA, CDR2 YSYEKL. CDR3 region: CASSQASTDTQYF. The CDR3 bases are TGTGCCAGCAGCCAAGCCAGCACAGATACGCAGTATTTT.

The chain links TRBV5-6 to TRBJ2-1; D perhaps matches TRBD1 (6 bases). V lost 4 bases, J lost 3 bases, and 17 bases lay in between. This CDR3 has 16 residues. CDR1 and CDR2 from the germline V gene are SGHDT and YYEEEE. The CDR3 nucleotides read TGTGCCAGCAGCGACTCTTATGGGGGCTACTACAATGAGCAGTTCTTC. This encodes CASSDSYGGYYNEQFF.

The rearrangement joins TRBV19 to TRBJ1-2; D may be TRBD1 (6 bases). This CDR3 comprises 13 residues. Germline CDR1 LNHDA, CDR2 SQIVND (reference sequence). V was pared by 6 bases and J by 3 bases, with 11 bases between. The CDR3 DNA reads TGTGCCAGTAGCGGACAGACTTACTATGGCTACACCTTC. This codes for CASSGQTYYGYTF.

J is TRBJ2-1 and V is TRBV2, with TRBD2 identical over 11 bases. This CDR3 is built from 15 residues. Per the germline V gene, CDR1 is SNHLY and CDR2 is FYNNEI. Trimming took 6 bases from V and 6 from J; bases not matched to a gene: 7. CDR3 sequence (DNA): TGTGCCAGCAGAAAAACTAGCGGGGGAGTCAATGAGCAGTTCTTC. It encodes CASRKTSGGVNEQFF.

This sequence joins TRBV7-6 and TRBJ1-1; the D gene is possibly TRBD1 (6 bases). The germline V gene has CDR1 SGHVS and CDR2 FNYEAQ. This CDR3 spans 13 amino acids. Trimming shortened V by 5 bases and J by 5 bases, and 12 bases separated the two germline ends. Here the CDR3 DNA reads TGTGCCAGCAGCACCGACAGGATAACTGAAGCTTTCTTT. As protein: CASSTDRITEAFF.

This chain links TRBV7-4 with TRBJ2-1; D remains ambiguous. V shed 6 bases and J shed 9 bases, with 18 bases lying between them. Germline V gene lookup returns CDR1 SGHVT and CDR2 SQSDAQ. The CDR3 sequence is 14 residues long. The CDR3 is CASRSPGLGSEQFF. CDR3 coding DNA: TGTGCCAGCAGGTCCCCCGGTCTGGGAAGTGAGCAGTTCTTC.

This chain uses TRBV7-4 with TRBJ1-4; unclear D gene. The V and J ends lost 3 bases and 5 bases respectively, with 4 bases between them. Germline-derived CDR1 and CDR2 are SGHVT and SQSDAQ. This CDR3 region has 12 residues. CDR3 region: CASSLGNEKLFF. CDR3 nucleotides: TGTGCCAGCAGCTTGGGGAATGAAAAACTGTTTTTT.

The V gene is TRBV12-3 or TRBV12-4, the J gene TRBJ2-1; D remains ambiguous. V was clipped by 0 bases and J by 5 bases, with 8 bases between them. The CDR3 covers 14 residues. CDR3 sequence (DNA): TGTGCCAGCAGTTTAGCTCCCAACGACAATGAGCAGTTCTTC. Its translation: CASSLAPNDNEQFF.

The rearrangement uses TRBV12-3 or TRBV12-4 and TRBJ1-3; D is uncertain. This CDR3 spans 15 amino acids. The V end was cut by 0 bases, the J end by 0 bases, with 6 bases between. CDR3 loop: CASSLAPDSGNTIYF. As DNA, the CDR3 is TGTGCCAGCAGTTTAGCACCGGACTCTGGAAACACCATATATTTT.